This TCR beta chain appears in the sequencing data of a study of cytomegalovirus exposure and HLA in healthy donors. The study's findings and limits: Most TCRs appeared rarely, but some public TCRs recurred in many donors. Confirmation was obtained in vitro that a few CMV-associated chains are specific for CMV antigens. The listing of roughly 160 TCR beta chains classed them as cytomegalovirus-associated. First-cohort TCR clusters were later found to tend to co-occur in the 120 validation repertoires.

In the case of this clone: Its target is unknown.

Here immunoSEQ multiplex PCR was the method, and the copy in TCRdb shows in-frame clones only, minus some. The data show around 300,000 clones, with around nine tenths seen just once and approximately 0.9% held by the top ten. The CDR3 is 15 residues long. Germline V gene sequence: CDR1 MNHNY, CDR2 SVGAGI (reference sequence). V was clipped by 6 bases and J by 2 bases, with 14 bases between them. This chain connects TRBV6-6 to TRBJ2-1, with D tentatively TRBD1 (6 bases). Sequencing used PBMCs. This clonotype originated in a young woman in good health and CMV-seronegative. The CDR3 region has the DNA TGTGCCAGCAGCTGGACAGCGGAGCCCTACAATGAGCAGTTCTTC. The encoded protein is CASSWTAEPYNEQFF.